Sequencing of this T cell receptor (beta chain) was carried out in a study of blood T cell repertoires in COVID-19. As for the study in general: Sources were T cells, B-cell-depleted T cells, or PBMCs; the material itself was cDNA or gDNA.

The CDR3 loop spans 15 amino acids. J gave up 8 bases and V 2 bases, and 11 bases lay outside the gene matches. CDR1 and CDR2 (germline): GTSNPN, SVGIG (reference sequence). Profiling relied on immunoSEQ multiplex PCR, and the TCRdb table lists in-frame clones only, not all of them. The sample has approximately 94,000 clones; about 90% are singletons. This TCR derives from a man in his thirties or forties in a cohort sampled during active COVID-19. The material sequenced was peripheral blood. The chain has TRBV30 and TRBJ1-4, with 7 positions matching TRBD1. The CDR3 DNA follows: TGTGCCTGGAGTCGACAGGGAAGGGTGGGAGAAAAACTGTTTTTT. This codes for CAWSRQGRVGEKLFF. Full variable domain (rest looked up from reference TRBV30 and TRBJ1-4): SQTIHQWPATLVQPVGSPLSLECTVEGTSNPNLYWYRQAAGRGLQLLFYSVGIGQISSEVPQNLSASRPQDRQFILSSKKLLLSDSGFYLCAWSRQGRVGEKLFFGSGTQLSVL.